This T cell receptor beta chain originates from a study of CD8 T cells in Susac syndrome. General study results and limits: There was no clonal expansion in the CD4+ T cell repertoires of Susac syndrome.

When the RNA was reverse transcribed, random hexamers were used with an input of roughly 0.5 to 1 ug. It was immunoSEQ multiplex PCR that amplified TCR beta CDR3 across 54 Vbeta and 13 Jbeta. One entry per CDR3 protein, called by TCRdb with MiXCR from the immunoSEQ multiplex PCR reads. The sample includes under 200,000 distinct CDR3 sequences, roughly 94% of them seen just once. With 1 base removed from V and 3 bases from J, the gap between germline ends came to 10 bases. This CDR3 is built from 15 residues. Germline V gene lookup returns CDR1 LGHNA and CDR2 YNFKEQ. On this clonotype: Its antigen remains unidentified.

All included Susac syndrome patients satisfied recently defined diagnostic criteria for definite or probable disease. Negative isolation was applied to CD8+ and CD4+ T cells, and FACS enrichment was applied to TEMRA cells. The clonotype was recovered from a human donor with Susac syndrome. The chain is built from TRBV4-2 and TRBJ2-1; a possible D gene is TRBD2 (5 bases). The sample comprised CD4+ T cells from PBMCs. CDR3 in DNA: TGTGCCAGCAGCCAAGTCGGGGAGTACTACAATGAGCAGTTCTTC. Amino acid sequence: CASSQVGEYYNEQFF.